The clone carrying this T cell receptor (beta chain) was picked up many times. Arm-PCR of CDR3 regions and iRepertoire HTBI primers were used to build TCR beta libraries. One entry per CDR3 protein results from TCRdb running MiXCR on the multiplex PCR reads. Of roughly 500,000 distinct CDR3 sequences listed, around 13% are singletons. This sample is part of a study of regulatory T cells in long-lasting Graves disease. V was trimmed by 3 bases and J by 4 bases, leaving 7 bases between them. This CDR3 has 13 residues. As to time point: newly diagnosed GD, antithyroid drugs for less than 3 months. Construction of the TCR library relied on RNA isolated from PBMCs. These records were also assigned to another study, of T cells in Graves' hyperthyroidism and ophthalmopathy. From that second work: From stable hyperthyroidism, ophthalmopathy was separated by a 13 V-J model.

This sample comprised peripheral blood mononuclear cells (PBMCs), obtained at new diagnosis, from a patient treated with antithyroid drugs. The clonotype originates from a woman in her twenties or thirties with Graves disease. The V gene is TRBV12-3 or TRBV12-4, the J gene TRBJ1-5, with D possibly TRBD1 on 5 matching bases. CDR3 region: CASSFEGNQPQHF. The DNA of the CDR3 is TGTGCCAGCAGTTTCGAGGGGAATCAGCCCCAGCATTTT.